The sequence of this T cell receptor (beta chain) was determined in a study of T cell clones after liver transplantation. Sequenced by immunoSEQ multiplex PCR; TCRdb stores in-frame clones only, minus some. In the table there are about 75,000 clones, under 90% of which are singletons. CDR3 length: 15 residues. Germline V gene sequence: CDR1 SGHNT, CDR2 YYREEE (reference sequence). Deletions cut 4 bases from V and 1 base from J, with 13 bases between. The receptor's source is a human patient who received a liver transplant. Certain T cells may be donor cells from the graft. The sequences come from CD4+ T cells from blood, collected about 50 months after liver transplant. The rearrangement uses TRBV5-4 and TRBJ2-3, with TRBD2 as a possible D gene (5 bases). CDR3 nucleotides: TGTGCCAGCAGCACCCGAGCGAGGGGCACAGATACGCAGTATTTT. Translated, it gives CASSTRARGTDTQYF.